This TCR beta chain was observed in a study of a mutant IDH1 vaccine in newly diagnosed glioma. Study summary: Patients received vaccination from 4-6 weeks after radiotherapy alone, or with temozolomide cycles. Averaging about 37 years of age, treated patients were approximately 62% male and around 40% female. Pretreatment consisted of radiotherapy, temozolomide, or both, with most receiving both.

This clone was detected only once. Antigen specificity is unknown. The V end lost 0 bases, the J end lost 1 base, and 9 bases lay between the germline ends. The CDR3 has 15 amino acids. CDR1 is LGHNA and CDR2 is YSLEER in the germline V gene. The repertoire was sequenced with immunoSEQ multiplex PCR; TCRdb's copy has only in-frame clones and lacks some. The repertoire holds more than 30,000 clones, with 90% as singletons. Stated time point: week 11, during vaccination. In the vaccine, a single dose held 300 ug of the mutant IDH1 20-mer peptide, along with topical imiquimod. Each tumor in the donors was a new WHO grade 3 or 4 astrocytoma, IDH1-mutant and ATRX-lost.

This chain uses TRBV4-3 with TRBJ1-2, with D uncertain. This clonotype was obtained from a man younger than 35 with glioma. The sequencing used PBMCs, collected from a glioma patient whose treatment included an IDH1 peptide vaccine. The CDR3 is CASSQDPSSNYGYTF. The CDR3 DNA follows: TGCGCCAGCAGCCAAGATCCTTCAAGTAACTATGGCTACACCTTC.